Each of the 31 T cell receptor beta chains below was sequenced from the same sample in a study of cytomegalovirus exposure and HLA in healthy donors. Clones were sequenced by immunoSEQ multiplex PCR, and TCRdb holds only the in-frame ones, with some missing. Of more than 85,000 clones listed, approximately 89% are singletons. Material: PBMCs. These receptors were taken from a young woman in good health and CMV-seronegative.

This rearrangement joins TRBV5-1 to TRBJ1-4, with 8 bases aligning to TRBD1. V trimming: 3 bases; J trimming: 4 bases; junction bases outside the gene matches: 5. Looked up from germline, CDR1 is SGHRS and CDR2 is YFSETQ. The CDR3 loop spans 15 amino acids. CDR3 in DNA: TGCGCCAGCAGCTGGCAGGGGGCCGGTAATGAAAAACTGTTTTTT. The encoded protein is CASSWQGAGNEKLFF.

In nucleotides, the CDR3 is TGTGCCAGCAGCTCAAAGGGAGGCTCCTACAATGAGCAGTTCTTC. It encodes CASSSKGGSYNEQFF. J is TRBJ2-1 and V is TRBV7-3, with D possibly being TRBD2 (6 bases). The germline gives CDR1 SGHTA, CDR2 FQGTGA. CDR3 length: 15 residues. Trimming stripped 4 bases from V and 0 bases from J, with 10 bases between.

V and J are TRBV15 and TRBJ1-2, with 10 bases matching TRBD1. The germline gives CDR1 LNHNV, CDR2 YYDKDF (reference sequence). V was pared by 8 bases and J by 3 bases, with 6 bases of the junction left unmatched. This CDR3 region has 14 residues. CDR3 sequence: CATRLTGGDYGYTF. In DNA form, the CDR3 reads TGTGCCACCCGTTTGACAGGGGGCGACTATGGCTACACCTTC.

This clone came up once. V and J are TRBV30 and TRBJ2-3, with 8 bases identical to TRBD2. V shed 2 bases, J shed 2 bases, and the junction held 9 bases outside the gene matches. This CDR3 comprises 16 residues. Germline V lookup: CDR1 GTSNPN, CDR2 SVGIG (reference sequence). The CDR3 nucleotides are TGTGCCTGGAGTAAAGGCGGGGGGCTTTACACAGATACGCAGTATTTT. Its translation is CAWSKGGGLYTDTQYF.

The chain's CDR3 is CAWATGEGKYEQYF. CDR3 coding DNA: TGTGCCTGGGCCACCGGTGAGGGAAAGTACGAGCAGTACTTC. This chain links TRBV30 with TRBJ2-7, with a weak D call TRBD2 (5 bases). V lost 5 bases, J lost 4 bases, and 18 bases lay in between. CDR3 size: 14 residues. In germline, CDR1 is GTSNPN, CDR2 SVGIG (reference sequence).

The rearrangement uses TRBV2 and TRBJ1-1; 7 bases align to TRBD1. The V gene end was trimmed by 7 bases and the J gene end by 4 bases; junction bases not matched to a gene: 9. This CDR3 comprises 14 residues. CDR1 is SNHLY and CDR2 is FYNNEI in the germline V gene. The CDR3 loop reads CASNPEGAITEAFF. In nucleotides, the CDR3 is TGTGCCAGCAATCCGGAGGGGGCGATCACTGAAGCTTTCTTT.

This CDR3 is CASRRQGGPYEQYF. The CDR3 coding sequence is TGTGCCAGCAGACGACAGGGGGGGCCCTACGAGCAGTACTTC. The chain employs TRBV28 and TRBJ2-7, with 9 bases lining up with TRBD1. This CDR3 spans 14 amino acids. Looked up from germline, CDR1 is MDHEN and CDR2 is SYDVKM. V gave up 6 bases and J gave up 2 bases; unmatched junction bases: 5.

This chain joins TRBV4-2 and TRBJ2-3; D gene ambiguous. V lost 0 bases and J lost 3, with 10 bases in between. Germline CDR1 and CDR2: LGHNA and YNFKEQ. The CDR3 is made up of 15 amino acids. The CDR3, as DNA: TGTGCCAGCAGCCAAGACCCCCTAGAGACAGATACGCAGTATTTT. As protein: CASSQDPLETDTQYF.

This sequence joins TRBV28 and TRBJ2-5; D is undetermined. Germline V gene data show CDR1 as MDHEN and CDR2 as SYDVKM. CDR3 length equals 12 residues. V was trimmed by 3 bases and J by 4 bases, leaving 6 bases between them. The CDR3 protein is CASSLMRETQYF. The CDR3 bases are TGTGCCAGCAGTTTGATGAGAGAGACCCAGTACTTC. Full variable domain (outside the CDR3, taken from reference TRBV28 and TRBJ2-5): DVKVTQSSRYLVKRTGEKVFLECVQDMDHENMFWYRQDPGLGLRLIYFSYDVKMKEKGDIPEGYSVSREKKERFSLILESASTNQTSMYLCASSLMRETQYFGPGTRLLVL.

The CDR3 sequence is CASRSDRGHGYGYTF. CDR3 sequence (DNA): TGTGCCAGCAGGTCAGACAGGGGGCATGGCTATGGCTACACCTTC. The chain recombines TRBV7-9 with TRBJ1-2, with TRBD1 identical over 10 bases. Germline V lookup: CDR1 SEHNR, CDR2 FQNEAQ (reference sequence). The CDR3 extends over 15 amino acids. V was clipped by 6 bases and J by 4 bases; unmatched bases: 8.

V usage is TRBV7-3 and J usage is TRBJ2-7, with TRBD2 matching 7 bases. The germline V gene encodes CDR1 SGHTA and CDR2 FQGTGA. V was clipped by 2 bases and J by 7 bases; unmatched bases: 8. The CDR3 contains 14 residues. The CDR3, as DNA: TGTGCCAGCAGCTTAGAGCCGGGAGGAGGGGAGCAGTACTTC. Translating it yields CASSLEPGGGEQYF.

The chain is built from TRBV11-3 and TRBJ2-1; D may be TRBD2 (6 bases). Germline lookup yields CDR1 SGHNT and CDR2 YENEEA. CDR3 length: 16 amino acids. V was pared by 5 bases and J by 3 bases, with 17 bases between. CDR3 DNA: TGTGCCAGCAGCCCGAAGGGGAGGTCGAGCTACAATGAGCAGTTCTTC. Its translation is CASSPKGRSSYNEQFF.

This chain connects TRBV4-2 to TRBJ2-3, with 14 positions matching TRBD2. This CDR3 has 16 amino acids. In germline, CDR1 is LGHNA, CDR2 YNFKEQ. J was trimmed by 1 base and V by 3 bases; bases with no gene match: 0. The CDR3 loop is CASSQGLAGGTDTQYF. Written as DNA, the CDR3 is TGTGCCAGCAGCCAGGGACTAGCGGGGGGCACAGATACGCAGTATTTT.

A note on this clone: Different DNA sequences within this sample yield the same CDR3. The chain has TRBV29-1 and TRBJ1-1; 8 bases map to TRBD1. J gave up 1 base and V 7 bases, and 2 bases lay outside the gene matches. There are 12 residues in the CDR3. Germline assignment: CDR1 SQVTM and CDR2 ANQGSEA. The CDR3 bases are TGCAGCGGTGACAGGGGGAACACTGAAGCTTTCTTT. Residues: CSGDRGNTEAFF.

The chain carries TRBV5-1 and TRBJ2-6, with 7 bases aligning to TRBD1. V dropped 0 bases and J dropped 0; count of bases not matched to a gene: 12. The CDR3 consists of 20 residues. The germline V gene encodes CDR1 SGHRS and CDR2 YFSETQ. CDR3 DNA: TGCGCCAGCAGCTTGGAACCAACAGGGGTTTATCGCTCTGGGGCCAACGTCCTGACTTTC. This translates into CASSLEPTGVYRSGANVLTF.

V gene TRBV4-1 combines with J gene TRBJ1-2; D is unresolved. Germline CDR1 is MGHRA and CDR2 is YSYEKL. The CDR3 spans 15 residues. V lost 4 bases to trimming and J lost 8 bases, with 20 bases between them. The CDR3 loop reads CASSRLGLGSGGYTF. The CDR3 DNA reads TGCGCCAGCAGCCGTCTGGGCCTTGGATCGGGGGGCTACACCTTC.

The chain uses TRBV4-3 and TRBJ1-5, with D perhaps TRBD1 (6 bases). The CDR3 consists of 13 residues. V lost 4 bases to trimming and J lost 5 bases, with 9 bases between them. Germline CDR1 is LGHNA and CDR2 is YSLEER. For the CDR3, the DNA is TGCGCCAGCAGCCGGAACAGGGATCAGCCCCAGCATTTT. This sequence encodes CASSRNRDQPQHF.

This chain's CDR3 is CAWTSGSSGANVLTF. As DNA, the CDR3 is TGTGCCTGGACTAGCGGGAGCTCTGGGGCCAACGTCCTGACTTTC. V is TRBV30 and J is TRBJ2-6; 10 bases match TRBD2. Unmatched junction bases numbered 0, after V lost 4 bases and J lost 0 bases. Germline CDR1 reads GTSNPN; CDR2 reads SVGIG (reference sequence). The CDR3 runs 15 residues. Filled out from reference TRBV30 and TRBJ2-6, the complete variable domain reads SQTIHQWPATLVQPVGSPLSLECTVEGTSNPNLYWYRQAAGRGLQLLFYSVGIGQISSEVPQNLSASRPQDRQFILSSKKLLLSDSGFYLCAWTSGSSGANVLTFGAGSRLTVL.

The CDR3 spells CASSYSGQGGEAFF. Here the CDR3 DNA reads TGCGCCAGCAGCTACTCAGGACAGGGGGGAGAAGCTTTCTTT. The rearrangement uses TRBV5-1 and TRBJ1-1; 10 positions match TRBD1. The CDR3 is made up of 14 amino acids. Germline loops: CDR1 SGHRS, CDR2 YFSETQ. The ends lost 3 bases at V and 8 bases at J; junction bases unmatched: 7.

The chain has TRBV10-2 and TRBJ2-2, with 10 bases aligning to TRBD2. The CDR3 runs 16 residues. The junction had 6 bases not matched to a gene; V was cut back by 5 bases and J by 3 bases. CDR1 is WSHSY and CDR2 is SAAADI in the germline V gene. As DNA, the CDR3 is TGCGCCAGCAGTAGGAGCGGGAGGGCCGACACCGGGGAGCTGTTTTTT. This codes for CASSRSGRADTGELFF.

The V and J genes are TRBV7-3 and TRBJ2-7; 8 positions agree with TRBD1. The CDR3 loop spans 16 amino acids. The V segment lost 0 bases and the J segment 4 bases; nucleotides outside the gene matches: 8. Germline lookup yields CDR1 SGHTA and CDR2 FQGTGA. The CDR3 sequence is CASSLTTAGGRYEQYF. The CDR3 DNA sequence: TGTGCCAGCAGCTTAACGACGGCAGGGGGCCGTTACGAGCAGTACTTC.

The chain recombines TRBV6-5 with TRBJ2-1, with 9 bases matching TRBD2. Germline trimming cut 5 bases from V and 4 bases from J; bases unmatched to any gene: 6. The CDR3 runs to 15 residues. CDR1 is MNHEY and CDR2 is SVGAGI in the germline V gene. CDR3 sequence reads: CASSPTSGPYNEQFF. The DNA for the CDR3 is TGTGCCAGCAGTCCAACTAGCGGGCCATACAATGAGCAGTTCTTC.

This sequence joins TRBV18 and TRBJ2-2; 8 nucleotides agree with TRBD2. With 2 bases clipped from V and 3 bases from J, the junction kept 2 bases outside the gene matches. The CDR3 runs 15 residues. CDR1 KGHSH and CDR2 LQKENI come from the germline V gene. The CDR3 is CASSPTSGYTGELFF. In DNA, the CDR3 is TGTGCCAGCTCACCAACTAGCGGTTACACCGGGGAGCTGTTTTTT.

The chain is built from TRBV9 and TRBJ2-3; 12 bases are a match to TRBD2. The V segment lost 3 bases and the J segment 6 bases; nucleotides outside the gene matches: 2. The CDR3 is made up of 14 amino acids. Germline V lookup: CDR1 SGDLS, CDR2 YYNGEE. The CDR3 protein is CASSASGGADTQYF. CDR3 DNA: TGTGCCAGCAGCGCTAGCGGGGGGGCCGATACGCAGTATTTT.

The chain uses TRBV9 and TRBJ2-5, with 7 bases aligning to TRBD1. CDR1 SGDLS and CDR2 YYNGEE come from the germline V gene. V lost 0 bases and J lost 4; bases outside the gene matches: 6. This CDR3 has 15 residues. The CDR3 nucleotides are TGTGCCAGCAGCGTAGGGGTGACAGGGAGAGAGACCCAGTACTTC. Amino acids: CASSVGVTGRETQYF. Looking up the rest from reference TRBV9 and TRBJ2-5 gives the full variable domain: DSGVTQTPKHLITATGQRVTLRCSPRSGDLSVYWYQQSLDQGLQFLIQYYNGEERAKGNILERFSAQQFPDLHSELNLSSLELGDSALYFCASSVGVTGRETQYFGPGTRLLVL.

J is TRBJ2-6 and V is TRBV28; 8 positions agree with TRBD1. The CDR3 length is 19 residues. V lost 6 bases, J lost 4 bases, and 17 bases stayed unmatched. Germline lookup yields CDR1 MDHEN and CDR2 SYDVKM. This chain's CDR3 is CASSPGQGGHPIGANVLTF. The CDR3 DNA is TGTGCCAGCAGCCCCGGACAGGGAGGCCACCCGATCGGGGCCAACGTCCTGACTTTC.

For the CDR3, the DNA is TGTGCCAGCAGTTCTTCCGACAGTTCTGAAGCTTTCTTT. It encodes CASSSSDSSEAFF. The chain recombines TRBV28 with TRBJ1-1, with a possible D match to TRBD1 (5 bases). Germline V gene data show CDR1 as MDHEN and CDR2 as SYDVKM. V was clipped by 4 bases and J by 6 bases, with 12 bases between them. This CDR3 spans 13 amino acids.

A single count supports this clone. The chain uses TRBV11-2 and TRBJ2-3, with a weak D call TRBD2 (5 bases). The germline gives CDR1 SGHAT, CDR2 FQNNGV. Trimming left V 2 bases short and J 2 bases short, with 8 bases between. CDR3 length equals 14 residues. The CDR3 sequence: CASSLSGFTDTQYF. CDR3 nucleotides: TGTGCCAGCAGCTTAAGCGGCTTCACAGATACGCAGTATTTT.

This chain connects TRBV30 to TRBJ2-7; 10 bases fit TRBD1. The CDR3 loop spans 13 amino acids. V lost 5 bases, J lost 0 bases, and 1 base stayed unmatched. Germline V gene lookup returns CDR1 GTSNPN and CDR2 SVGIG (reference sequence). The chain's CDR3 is CAWGQGVSYEQYF. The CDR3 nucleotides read TGTGCCTGGGGACAGGGGGTCTCCTACGAGCAGTACTTC. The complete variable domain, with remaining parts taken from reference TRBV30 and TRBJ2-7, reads SQTIHQWPATLVQPVGSPLSLECTVEGTSNPNLYWYRQAAGRGLQLLFYSVGIGQISSEVPQNLSASRPQDRQFILSSKKLLLSDSGFYLCAWGQGVSYEQYFGPGTRLTVT.

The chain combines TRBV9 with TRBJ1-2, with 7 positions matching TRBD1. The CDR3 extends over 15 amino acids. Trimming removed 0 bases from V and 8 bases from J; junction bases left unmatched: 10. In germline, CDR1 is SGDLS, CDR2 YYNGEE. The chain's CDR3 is CASSVEDRPPWGYTF. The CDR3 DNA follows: TGTGCCAGCAGCGTAGAGGACAGGCCCCCCTGGGGCTACACCTTC.

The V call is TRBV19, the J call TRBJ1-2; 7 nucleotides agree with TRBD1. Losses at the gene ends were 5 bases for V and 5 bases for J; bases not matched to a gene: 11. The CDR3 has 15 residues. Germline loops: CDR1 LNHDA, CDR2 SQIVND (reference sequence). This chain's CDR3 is CASSLRQGRGYGYTF. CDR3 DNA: TGTGCCAGTAGTCTCCGACAGGGTAGGGGGTATGGCTACACCTTC.